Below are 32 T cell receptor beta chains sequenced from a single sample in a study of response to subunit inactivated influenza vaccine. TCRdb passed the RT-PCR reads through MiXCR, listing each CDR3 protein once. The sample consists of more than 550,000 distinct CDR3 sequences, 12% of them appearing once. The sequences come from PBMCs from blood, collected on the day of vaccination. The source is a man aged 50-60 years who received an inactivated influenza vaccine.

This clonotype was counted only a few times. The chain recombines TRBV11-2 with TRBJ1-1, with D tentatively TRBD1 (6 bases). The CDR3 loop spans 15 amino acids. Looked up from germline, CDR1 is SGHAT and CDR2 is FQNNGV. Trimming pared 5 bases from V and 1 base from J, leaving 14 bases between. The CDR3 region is CASSKYRAENTEAFF. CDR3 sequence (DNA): TGTGCCAGCAGCAAGTACAGGGCCGAGAACACTGAAGCTTTCTTT.

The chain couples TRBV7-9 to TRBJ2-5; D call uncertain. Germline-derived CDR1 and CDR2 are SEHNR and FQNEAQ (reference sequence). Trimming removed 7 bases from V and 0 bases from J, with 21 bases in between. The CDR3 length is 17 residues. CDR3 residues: CASNKDPSESNQETQYF. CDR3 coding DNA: TGTGCCAGCAACAAGGACCCTTCCGAATCAAACCAAGAGACCCAGTACTTC.

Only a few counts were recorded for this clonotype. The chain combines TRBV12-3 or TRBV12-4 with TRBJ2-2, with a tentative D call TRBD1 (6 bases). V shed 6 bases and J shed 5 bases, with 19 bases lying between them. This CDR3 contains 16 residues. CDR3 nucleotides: TGTGCCAGCAGCCGCGCGTCAGGGGTAGGGACCGGGGAGCTGTTTTTT. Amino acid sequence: CASSRASGVGTGELFF.

The CDR3 is CASSAQPGQGYEQYF. The CDR3 bases are TGTGCCAGCAGCGCGCAGCCGGGACAGGGGTACGAGCAGTACTTC. This sequence joins TRBV7-2 and TRBJ2-7, with 10 nucleotides matching TRBD1. CDR3 length equals 15 residues. Germline V gene lookup returns CDR1 SGHTA and CDR2 FQGNSA. With V trimmed by 5 bases and J by 4 bases, 8 bases remained unmatched. Variable domain in full (rest from reference TRBV7-2 and TRBJ2-7): GAGVSQSPSNKVTEKGKDVELRCDPISGHTALYWYRQSLGQGLEFLIYFQGNSAPDKSGLPSDRFSAERTGGSVSTLTIQRTQQEDSAVYLCASSAQPGQGYEQYFGPGTRLTVT.

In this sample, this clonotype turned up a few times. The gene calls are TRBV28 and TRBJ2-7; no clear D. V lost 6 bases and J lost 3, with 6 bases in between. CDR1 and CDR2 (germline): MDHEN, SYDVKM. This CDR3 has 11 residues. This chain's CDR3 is CASSAIYEQYF. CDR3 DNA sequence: TGTGCCAGCAGCGCAATCTACGAGCAGTACTTC.

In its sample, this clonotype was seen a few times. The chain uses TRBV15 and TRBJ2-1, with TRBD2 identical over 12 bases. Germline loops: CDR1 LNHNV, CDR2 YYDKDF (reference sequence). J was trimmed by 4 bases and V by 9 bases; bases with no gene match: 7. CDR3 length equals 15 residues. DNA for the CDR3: TGTGCCACTCGACTAGCGGGGGACCTATACAATGAGCAGTTCTTC. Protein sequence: CATRLAGDLYNEQFF. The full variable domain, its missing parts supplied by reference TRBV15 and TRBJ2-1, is DAMVIQNPRYQVTQFGKPVTLSCSQTLNHNVMYWYQQKSSQAPKLLFHYYDKDFNNEADTPDNFQSRRPNTSFCFLDIRSPGLGDTAMYLCATRLAGDLYNEQFFGPGTRLTVL.

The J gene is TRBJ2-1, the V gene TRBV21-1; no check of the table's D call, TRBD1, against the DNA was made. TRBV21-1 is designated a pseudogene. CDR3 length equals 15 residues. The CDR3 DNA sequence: TGTGCCAGCAGGGGGGGCAAGGGGCTCTACAATGAGCAGTTCTTC. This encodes CASRGGKGLYNEQFF.

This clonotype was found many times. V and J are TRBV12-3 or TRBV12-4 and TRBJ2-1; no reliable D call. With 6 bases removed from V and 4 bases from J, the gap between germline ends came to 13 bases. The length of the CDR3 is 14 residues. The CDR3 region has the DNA TGTGCCAGCAGCCCCTCGCGGCTTTACAATGAGCAGTTCTTC. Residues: CASSPSRLYNEQFF.

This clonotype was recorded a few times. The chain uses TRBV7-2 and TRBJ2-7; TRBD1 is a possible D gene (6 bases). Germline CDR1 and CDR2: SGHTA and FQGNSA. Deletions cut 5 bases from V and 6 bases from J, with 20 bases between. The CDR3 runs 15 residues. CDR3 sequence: CASSARTGIGVEQYF. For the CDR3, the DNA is TGTGCCAGCAGCGCCCGCACAGGGATCGGTGTCGAGCAGTACTTC.

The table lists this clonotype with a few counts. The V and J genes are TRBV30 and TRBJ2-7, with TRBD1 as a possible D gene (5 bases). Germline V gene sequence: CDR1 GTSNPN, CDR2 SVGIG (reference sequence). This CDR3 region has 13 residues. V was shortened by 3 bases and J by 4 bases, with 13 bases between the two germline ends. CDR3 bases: TGTGCCTGGAGACCAGGGCAGGTGTACGAGCAGTACTTC. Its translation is CAWRPGQVYEQYF.

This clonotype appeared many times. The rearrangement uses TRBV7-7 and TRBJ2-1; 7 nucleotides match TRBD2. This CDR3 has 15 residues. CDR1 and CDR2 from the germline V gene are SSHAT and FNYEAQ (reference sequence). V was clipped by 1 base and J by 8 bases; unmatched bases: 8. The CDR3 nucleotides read TGTGCCAGCAGCTTAGAGCTGAGCGGGATGGATGAGCAGTTCTTC. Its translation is CASSLELSGMDEQFF.

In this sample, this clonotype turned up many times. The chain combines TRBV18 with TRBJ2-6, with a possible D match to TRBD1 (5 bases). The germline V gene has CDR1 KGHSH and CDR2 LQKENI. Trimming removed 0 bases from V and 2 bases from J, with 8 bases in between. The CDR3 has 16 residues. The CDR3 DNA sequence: TGTGCCAGCTCACCACCTCCAGGGCCTGGGGCCAACGTCCTGACTTTC. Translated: CASSPPPGPGANVLTF.

The CDR3 loop is CASSLLPSGGSNEQFF. In nucleotides, the CDR3 is TGTGCCAGCAGCTTATTGCCTAGCGGGGGGTCCAATGAGCAGTTCTTC. This rearrangement joins TRBV7-9 to TRBJ2-1; TRBD2 matches 11 bases. CDR3 size: 16 residues. From germline, CDR1 is SEHNR and CDR2 FQNEAQ (reference sequence). V lost 2 bases, J lost 6 bases, and 6 bases stayed unmatched.

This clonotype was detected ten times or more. Here the CDR3 DNA reads TGTGCCAGCCATACCGGGACAGGGGTATACAATGAGCAGTTCTTC. The encoded protein is CASHTGTGVYNEQFF. The chain combines TRBV27 with TRBJ2-1; TRBD1 matches 10 bases. The CDR3 extends over 15 amino acids. CDR1 is MNHEY and CDR2 is SMNVEV in the germline V gene (reference sequence). V was clipped by 8 bases and J by 4 bases; unmatched bases: 8.

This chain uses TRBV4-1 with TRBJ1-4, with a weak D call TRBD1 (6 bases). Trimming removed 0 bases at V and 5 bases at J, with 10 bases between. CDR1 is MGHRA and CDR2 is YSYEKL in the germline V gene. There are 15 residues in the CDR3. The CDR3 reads CASSQEGGGNEKLFF. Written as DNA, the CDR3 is TGCGCCAGCAGCCAAGAAGGAGGGGGGAATGAAAAACTGTTTTTT.

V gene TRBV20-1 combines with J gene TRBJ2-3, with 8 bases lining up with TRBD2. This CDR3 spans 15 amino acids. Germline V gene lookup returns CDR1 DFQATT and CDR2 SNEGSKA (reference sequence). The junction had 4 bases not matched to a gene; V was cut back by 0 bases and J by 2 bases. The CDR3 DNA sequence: TGCAGTGCTAGAGACGGGACTAGTGTCACAGATACGCAGTATTTT. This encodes CSARDGTSVTDTQYF.

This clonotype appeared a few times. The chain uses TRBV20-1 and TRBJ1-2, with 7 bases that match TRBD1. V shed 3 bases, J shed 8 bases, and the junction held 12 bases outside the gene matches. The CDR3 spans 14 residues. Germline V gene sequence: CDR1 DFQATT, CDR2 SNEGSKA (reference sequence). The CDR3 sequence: CSASRWDSPQGYTF. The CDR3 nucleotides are TGCAGTGCTAGTCGCTGGGACAGCCCCCAGGGCTACACCTTC.

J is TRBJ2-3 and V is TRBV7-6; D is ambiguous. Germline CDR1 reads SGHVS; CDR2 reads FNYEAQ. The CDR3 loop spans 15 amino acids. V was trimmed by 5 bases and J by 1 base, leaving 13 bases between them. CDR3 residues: CASSPEAWGTDTQYF. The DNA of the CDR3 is TGTGCCAGCAGCCCTGAAGCCTGGGGCACAGATACGCAGTATTTT.

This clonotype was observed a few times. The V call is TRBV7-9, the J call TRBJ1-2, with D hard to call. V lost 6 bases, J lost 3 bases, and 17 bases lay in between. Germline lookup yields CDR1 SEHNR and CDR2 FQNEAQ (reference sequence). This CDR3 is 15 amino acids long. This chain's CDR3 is CASRIFRDVDYGYTF. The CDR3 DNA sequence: TGTGCCAGCAGGATTTTTAGAGATGTCGACTATGGCTACACCTTC.

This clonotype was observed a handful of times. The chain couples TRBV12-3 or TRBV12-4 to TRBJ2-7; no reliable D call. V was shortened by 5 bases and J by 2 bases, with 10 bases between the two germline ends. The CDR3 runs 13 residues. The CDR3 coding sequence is TGTGCCAGCAGTCACGCCCGGGCCTACGAGCAGTACTTC. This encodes CASSHARAYEQYF.

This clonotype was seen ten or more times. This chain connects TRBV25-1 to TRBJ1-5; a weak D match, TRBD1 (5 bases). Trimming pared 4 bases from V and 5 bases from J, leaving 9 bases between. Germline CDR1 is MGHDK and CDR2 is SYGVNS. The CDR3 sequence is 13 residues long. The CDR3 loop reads CASSGGPYQPQHF. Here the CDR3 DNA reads TGTGCCAGCAGTGGGGGCCCTTATCAGCCCCAGCATTTT.

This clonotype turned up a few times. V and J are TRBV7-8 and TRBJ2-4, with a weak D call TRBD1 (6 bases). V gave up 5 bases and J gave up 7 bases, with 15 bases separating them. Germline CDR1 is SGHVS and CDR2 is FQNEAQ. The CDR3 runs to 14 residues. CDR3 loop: CASSIDRRGNIQYF. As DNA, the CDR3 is TGTGCCAGCAGCATCGACAGAAGGGGGAACATTCAGTACTTC.

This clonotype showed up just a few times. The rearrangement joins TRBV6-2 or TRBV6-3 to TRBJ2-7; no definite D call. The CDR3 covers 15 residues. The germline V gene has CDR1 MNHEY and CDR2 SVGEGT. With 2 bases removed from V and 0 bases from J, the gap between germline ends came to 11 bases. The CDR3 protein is CASSYGPTDSYEQYF. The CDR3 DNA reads TGTGCCAGCAGTTACGGGCCAACTGACTCCTACGAGCAGTACTTC.

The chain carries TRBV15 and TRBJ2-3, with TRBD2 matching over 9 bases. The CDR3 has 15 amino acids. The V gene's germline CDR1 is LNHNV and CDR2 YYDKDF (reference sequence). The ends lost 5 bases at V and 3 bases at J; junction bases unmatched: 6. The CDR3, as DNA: TGTGCCACCAGCGGTAGCGGGAGTGTTACAGATACGCAGTATTTT. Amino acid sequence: CATSGSGSVTDTQYF.

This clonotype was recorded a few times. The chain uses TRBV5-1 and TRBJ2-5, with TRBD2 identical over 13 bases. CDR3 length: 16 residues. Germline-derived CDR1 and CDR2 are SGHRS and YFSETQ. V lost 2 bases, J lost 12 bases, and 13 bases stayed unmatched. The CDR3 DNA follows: TGCGCCAGCAGCTTCATACCCGGGACTAGCGGGGATCCAAAGTACTTC. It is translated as CASSFIPGTSGDPKYF.

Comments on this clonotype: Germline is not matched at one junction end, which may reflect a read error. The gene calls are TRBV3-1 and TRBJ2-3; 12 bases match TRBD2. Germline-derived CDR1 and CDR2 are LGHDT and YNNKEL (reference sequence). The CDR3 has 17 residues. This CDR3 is CACSQERLAGVSDTQYF. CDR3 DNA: TGTGCCTGCAGCCAAGAAAGACTAGCGGGAGTGTCAGATACGCAGTATTTT.

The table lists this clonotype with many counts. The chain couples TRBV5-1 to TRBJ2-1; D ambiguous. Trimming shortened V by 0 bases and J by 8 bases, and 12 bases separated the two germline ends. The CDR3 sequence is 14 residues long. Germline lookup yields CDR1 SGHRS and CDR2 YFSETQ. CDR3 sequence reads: CASSLAGSRDEQFF. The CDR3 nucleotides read TGCGCCAGCAGCTTGGCCGGTAGTCGGGATGAGCAGTTCTTC.

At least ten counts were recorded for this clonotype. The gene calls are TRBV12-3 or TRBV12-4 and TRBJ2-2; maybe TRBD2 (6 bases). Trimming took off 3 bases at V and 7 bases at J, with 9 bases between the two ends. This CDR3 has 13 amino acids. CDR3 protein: CASSLSGGGELFF. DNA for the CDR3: TGTGCCAGCAGTTTGTCCGGGGGCGGGGAGCTGTTTTTT.

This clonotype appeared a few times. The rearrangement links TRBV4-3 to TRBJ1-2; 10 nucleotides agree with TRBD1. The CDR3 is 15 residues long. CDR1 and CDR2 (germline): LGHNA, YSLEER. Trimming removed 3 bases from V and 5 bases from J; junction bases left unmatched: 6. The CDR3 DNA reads TGCGCCAGCAGCCACCCGGGACAGGGGTTATATGGCTACACCTTC. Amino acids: CASSHPGQGLYGYTF.

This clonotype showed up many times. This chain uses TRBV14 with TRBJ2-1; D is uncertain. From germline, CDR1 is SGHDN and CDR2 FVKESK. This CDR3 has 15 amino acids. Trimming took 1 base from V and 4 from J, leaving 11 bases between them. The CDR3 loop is CASSQAGQFYNEQFF. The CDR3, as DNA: TGTGCCAGCAGCCAAGCTGGGCAGTTTTACAATGAGCAGTTCTTC.

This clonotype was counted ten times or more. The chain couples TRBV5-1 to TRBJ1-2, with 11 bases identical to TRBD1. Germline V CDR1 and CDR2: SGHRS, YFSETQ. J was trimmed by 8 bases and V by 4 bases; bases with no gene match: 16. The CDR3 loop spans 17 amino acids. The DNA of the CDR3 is TGCGCCAGCAGCGGACGGACAGGGGGCGAAAGTGGTAGCGGCTACACCTTC. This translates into CASSGRTGGESGSGYTF. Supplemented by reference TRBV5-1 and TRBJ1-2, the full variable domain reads KAGVTQTPRYLIKTRGQQVTLSCSPISGHRSVSWYQQTPGQGLQFLFEYFSETQRNKGNFPGRFSGRQFSNSRSEMNVSTLELGDSALYLCASSGRTGGESGSGYTFGSGTRLTVV.

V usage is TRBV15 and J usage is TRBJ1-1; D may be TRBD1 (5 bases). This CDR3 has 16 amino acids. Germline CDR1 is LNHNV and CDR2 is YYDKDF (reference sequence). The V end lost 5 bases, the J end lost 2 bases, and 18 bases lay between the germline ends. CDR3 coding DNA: TGTGCCACCAGCGTAGACAGAACCTCTGGAAACACTGAAGCTTTCTTT. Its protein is CATSVDRTSGNTEAFF.